This T cell receptor beta chain was sequenced during a study of blood T cell repertoires in COVID-19. Study information: Samples came from the United States, Italy and Spain, spanning acute and convalescent COVID-19. T cells, B-cell-depleted T cells, or PBMCs provided the cDNA or gDNA that served as material.

V lost 3 bases to trimming and J lost 4 bases, with 10 bases between them. In germline, CDR1 is LGHNA, CDR2 YSLEER. This CDR3 contains 13 residues. Authors' data handling: Amplification of reference gene primers was used by the study to estimate nucleated cell counts. Profiled with immunoSEQ multiplex PCR; TCRdb holds only in-frame clones, not every one. V and J calls plus clone size are reproduced from that table; the DNA served to infer D and trimming. The table records roughly 140,000 clones, 65% to 85% of them present only once. This receptor was taken from an elderly woman with acute or convalescent COVID-19. Sequenced: peripheral blood. The chain is built from TRBV4-3 and TRBJ2-7; possible D gene TRBD2, 6 bases. CDR3 loop: CASSQQEGYEQYF. CDR3 coding DNA: TGCGCCAGCAGCCAGCAGGAGGGGTACGAGCAGTACTTC.